A selection of T cell receptor beta chains follows, all from one sample in a study of early stage breast cancer tumors. Produced via immunoSEQ multiplex PCR; TCRdb's table is partial and in-frame only. Among almost 55,000 clones listed, 75% to 95% were seen once. Sequenced input: blood. These receptors were taken from a person between 65 and 80 years old with breast cancer. Both conserved end residues are part of each CDR3. A D gene is named only where the DNA matches it firmly. Clone size is stated in some rows and not others, as once, few, many or a class when expanded.

TRBJ1-2	14	TRBV7-2	-	-	TGTGCCAGCAGCTCGATACAGGGTAGGGATGGCTACACCTTC	CASSSIQGRDGYTF
TRBJ1-5	15	TRBV7-3	-	few	TGTGCCAGCAGCCCGAGAACGAGCCCCCACGGGCCCCAGCATTTT	CASSPRTSPHGPQHF
TRBJ1-2	12	TRBV19	-	few	TGTGCCAGTAGTATTTTCCAGGGCGACTACACCTTC	CASSIFQGDYTF
TRBJ2-7	13	TRBV28	-	-	TGTGCCAGCACCTCAAATGGGCCCTACGAGCAGTACTTC	CASTSNGPYEQYF
TRBJ1-1	14	TRBV7-7	-	-	TGTGCTAGCAGTCTAACAGGGATGGGCACTGAAGCTTTCTTT	CASSLTGMGTEAFF
TRBJ2-5	15	TRBV18	TRBD2	-	TGTGCCAGCTCACCACGGGGAGGGACCCAAGAGACCCAGTACTTC	CASSPRGGTQETQYF
TRBJ2-3	14	TRBV19	TRBD2	once	TGTGCCAGTAGTGATAGCGGGAGCACAGATACGCAGTATTTT	CASSDSGSTDTQYF
TRBJ1-2	15	TRBV19	-	once	TGTGCCAGTAGTATAGATCAGCAGGGTGGCTATGGCTACACCTTC	CASSIDQQGGYGYTF
TRBJ2-1	13	TRBV6-1	TRBD1	-	TGTGCCAGCAGATGGGACAGGGGAAATGAGCAGTTCTTC	CASRWDRGNEQFF
TRBJ1-1	15	TRBV9	-	-	TGTGCCAGCAGCCCTAGGGACAAGTCGAACACTGAAGCTTTCTTT	CASSPRDKSNTEAFF
TRBJ2-7	16	TRBV7-2	TRBD2	-	TGTGCCAGCAGCTTAGTACCTAGCGGGTTTTCCTACGAGCAGTACTTC	CASSLVPSGFSYEQYF
TRBJ1-3	17	TRBV9	-	-	TGTGCCAGCAGCGTAGGTATCGGACAGAGCTCTGGAAACACCATATATTTT	CASSVGIGQSSGNTIYF
TRBJ2-5	15	TRBV4-2	-	few	TGTGCCAGCAGCCAAGTCCCAGGGCTCCAAGAGACCCAGTACTTC	CASSQVPGLQETQYF
TRBJ2-7	14	TRBV10-3	TRBD1	-	TGTGCCATCGGAGGGGACAGGGGGGCCTACGAGCAGTACTTC	CAIGGDRGAYEQYF
TRBJ1-4	16	TRBV5-8	-	-	TGTGCCAGCAGCTTGGGGAGGACGGGAGAATATGAAAAACTGTTTTTT	CASSLGRTGEYEKLFF
TRBJ2-3	16	TRBV28	TRBD1	few	TGTGCCAGCTGTATGCTTCCGGGACAGTTCACAGATACGCAGTATTTT	CASCMLPGQFTDTQYF
TRBJ1-5	13	TRBV30	TRBD1	-	TGTGCCTGGAGTAACAGGGGTCAACAGCCCCAGCATTTT	CAWSNRGQQPQHF
TRBJ1-4	14	TRBV19	-	-	TGTGCCAGTAGTCTCCGGGGAACGGATGAAAAACTGTTTTTT	CASSLRGTDEKLFF
TRBJ2-7	14	TRBV13	TRBD1	-	TGTGCCAGCAGCTACCGGGACAGGGTAAACGAGCAGTACTTC	CASSYRDRVNEQYF
TRBJ1-1	14	TRBV7-2	-	-	TGTGCCAGCAACCCCTCGGGAGGGAACACTGAAGCTTTCTTT	CASNPSGGNTEAFF
TRBJ2-2	14	TRBV6-6	-	-	TGTGCCAGCAGTTACTCTCAGGGCACCGGGGAGCTGTTTTTT	CASSYSQGTGELFF
TRBJ1-2	14	TRBV28	TRBD1	-	TGTGCCAGCAGCCCGACAGGGGGCACCTATGGCTACACCTTC	CASSPTGGTYGYTF
TRBJ2-7	15	TRBV30	TRBD2	-	TGTGCCTGGAGAGGACTAGCGGGAGGCTCCTACGAGCAGTACTTC	CAWRGLAGGSYEQYF
TRBJ2-3	15	TRBV7-9	-	-	TGTGCCAGCAGCTTTTTGGGGCCTTCGGCAGCCACGCAGTATTTT	CASSFLGPSAATQYF
TRBJ1-5	16	TRBV19	-	-	TGTGCCAGTAGTATATTAGTAACTCAAAGCAATCAGCCCCAGCATTTT	CASSILVTQSNQPQHF
TRBJ1-1	15	TRBV5-4	-	-	TGTGCCAGCAGCCCTGAGACTTTCCGGAACACTGAAGCTTTCTTT	CASSPETFRNTEAFF
TRBJ2-5	15	TRBV2	TRBD2	-	TGTGCCAGCAGTTTCTTAGCGGGGGGGGGAGAGACCCAGTACTTC	CASSFLAGGGETQYF
TRBJ1-2	16	TRBV5-4	TRBD1	-	TGTGCCAGCAGCCCGAAGCCGGGACAGGGGGAGGATGGCTACACCTTC	CASSPKPGQGEDGYTF
TRBJ1-1	15	TRBV19	TRBD1	-	TGTGCCAGATTCGTTACAGGGACAGCGAACACTGAAGCTTTCTTT	CARFVTGTANTEAFF
TRBJ2-1	14	TRBV19	TRBD1	-	TGTGCCAGTCAACGGGACAGGGGGTCTAATGAGCAGTTCTTC	CASQRDRGSNEQFF
TRBJ2-5	14	TRBV6-4	TRBD2	-	TGTGCCAGCAGTGCAACCGGCGGGAGAGAGACCCAGTACTTC	CASSATGGRETQYF
TRBJ2-2	16	TRBV9	TRBD2	-	TGTGCCAGCAGCGGGCTAGCGGGATTGAACACCGGGGAGCTGTTTTTT	CASSGLAGLNTGELFF
TRBJ2-4	16	TRBV6-5	-	-	TGTGCCAGCAGTTATGGGGGCGTCGTAGCCAAAAACATTCAGTACTTC	CASSYGGVVAKNIQYF
TRBJ1-1	12	TRBV11-3	TRBD1	-	TGTGCCAGCAGCTTTACAGGGGCGGAAGCTTTCTTT	CASSFTGAEAFF
TRBJ2-5	14	TRBV9	TRBD2	-	TGTGCCAGCAGCGTGGGGACTATCCAAGAGACCCAGTACTTC	CASSVGTIQETQYF
TRBJ2-1	16	TRBV7-3	-	-	TGTGCCAGCAGCTTGGTTGGGACGGGAGATTCCCATGAGCAGTTCTTC	CASSLVGTGDSHEQFF
TRBJ2-1	16	TRBV7-6	TRBD1	-	TGTGCCAGCAGCTTCCTAGGACAGGGAACCTACAATGAGCAGTTCTTC	CASSFLGQGTYNEQFF
TRBJ1-6	16	TRBV5-6	TRBD1	-	TGTGCCAGCAGCTGGGGGGACAGGAAAGATAATTCACCCCTCCACTTT	CASSWGDRKDNSPLHF
TRBJ2-5	16	TRBV11-2	TRBD2	-	TGTGCCAGCAGCCCGACTAGCGGGAAGTACCAAGAGACCCAGTACTTC	CASSPTSGKYQETQYF
TRBJ2-3	15	TRBV5-1	-	once	TGCGCCAGCAGCTTGGAGGGCAGGGCTGAAGATACGCAGTATTTT	CASSLEGRAEDTQYF
TRBJ2-1	16	TRBV7-9	TRBD2	-	TGTGCCAGCAGCCGACTAGCGGGTTACTCCTACAATGAGCAGTTCTTC	CASSRLAGYSYNEQFF
TRBJ2-6	16	TRBV7-9	-	-	TGTGCCAGCAGCACGGATACAGGGACTGGGGCCAACGTCCTGACTTTC	CASSTDTGTGANVLTF
TRBJ2-3	12	TRBV29-1	-	-	TGCAGCGTTGGAGTAGCGGCCGATACGCAGTATTTT	CSVGVAADTQYF
TRBJ2-7	13	TRBV2	TRBD1	-	TGTGCCAGCAGTTTCCTTCCAGGGGGCGAGCAGTACTTC	CASSFLPGGEQYF
TRBJ1-3	16	TRBV18	-	-	TGTGCCAGCTCACCGACCGGGTCAAGCTCTGGAAACACCATATATTTT	CASSPTGSSSGNTIYF
TRBJ1-5	16	TRBV30	TRBD1	-	TGTGCCTGGAGTTTAAAGACAGGGGTTTCTTCTCAGCCCCAGCATTTT	CAWSLKTGVSSQPQHF
TRBJ2-1	15	TRBV5-1	-	-	TGCGCCAGCAGCTTGGGCGATCGAGCCTACAATGAGCAGTTCTTC	CASSLGDRAYNEQFF
TRBJ2-1	15	TRBV7-2	-	-	TGTGCCAGCAGCCACGTTGTAGTAGGGCGGGATGAGCAGTTCTTC	CASSHVVVGRDEQFF
TRBJ1-2	16	TRBV4-1	-	-	TGCGCCTGCAGCTCGGCTAGTGCGTGGACATCATATGGCTACACCTTC	CACSSASAWTSYGYTF
TRBJ1-2	14	TRBV7-9	TRBD1	-	TGTGCCAGCAGCCCCGACAGGGGAATGGCTGGCTACACCTTC	CASSPDRGMAGYTF
TRBJ2-7	15	TRBV7-2	-	-	TGTGCCAGCAGCCTGCACCAGGGTGGCGGCTACGAGCAGTACTTC	CASSLHQGGGYEQYF
TRBJ1-2	13	TRBV10-3	TRBD1	-	TGTGCCATCACCCCGGACAGGTCGTATGGCTACACCTTC	CAITPDRSYGYTF
TRBJ1-1	13	TRBV30	-	-	TGTGCCTCCACTGACAGATTGAACACTGAAGCTTTCTTT	CASTDRLNTEAFF
TRBJ1-5	14	TRBV6-6	-	-	TGTGCCAGCAGTATCCGGGACTACAATCAGCCCCAGCATTTT	CASSIRDYNQPQHF
TRBJ2-5	13	TRBV18	-	-	TGTGCCAGCTCACCGCCGGGTAGAGAGACCCAGTACTTC	CASSPPGRETQYF
TRBJ1-5	14	TRBV28	TRBD1	-	TGTGCCAGCAGAGAGGAAGGGGGCTATCAGCCCCAGCATTTT	CASREEGGYQPQHF
TRBJ2-2	14	TRBV11-2	-	-	TGTGCCAGCAGCTTAGTAGCGATCGCCGGGGAGCTGTTTTTT	CASSLVAIAGELFF
TRBJ1-2	16	TRBV5-1	TRBD1	-	TGCGCCAGCAGCTCAACCTACAGGGGGCTCGTGGATGGCTACACCTTC	CASSSTYRGLVDGYTF
TRBJ1-4	16	TRBV7-2	-	-	TGTGCCAGCAGCTTAGCAAGCGGGACGGTAAATGAAAAACTGTTTTTT	CASSLASGTVNEKLFF